This TCR beta chain was profiled in a study of T-cell memory formation after mild COVID-19. Overall study context: The study found TCR clusters largely donor specific. General study findings and limits: The finding that pre-infection memory included some responding clones suggested that cross-reactive memory joined. Clones that contracted from day 15 to 85 were balanced CD4/CD8, while later expanders leaned CD4+.

As regards this clonotype: Its antigen is not known.

5'RACE, which relied on constant-segment primers, yielded TCR alpha and TCR beta cDNA libraries carrying sample barcodes and UMIs. MiXCR, run by TCRdb on the 5' RACE reads, gives a single entry per CDR3 protein. This table has roughly 350,000 distinct CDR3 sequences, under 30% appearing once. CDR3 length equals 16 residues. J gave up 5 bases and V 2 bases, and 6 bases lay outside the gene matches. The germline V gene encodes CDR1 SGHDT and CDR2 YYEEEE. The chain combines TRBV5-6 with TRBJ2-5, with 13 bases fitting TRBD2. This TCR was recovered from an adult woman who had mild COVID-19 (a few samples of this study predate the infection). Cell type and time point are not known. Sequences were obtained from PBMCs or a T cell subset sorted from them (not recorded which). The CDR3 loop reads CASSFTSGGARETQYF. DNA of the CDR3: TGTGCCAGCAGCTTTACTAGCGGGGGGGCCAGGGAGACCCAGTACTTC.